These 2 T cell receptor beta chains share one sample of origin, sequenced in a study of T cell responses to AZD1222 COVID-19 vaccine. Here immunoSEQ multiplex PCR was the method, and the copy in TCRdb shows in-frame clones only, minus some. Of about 140,000 clones in the sample, over 80% were seen once. The source material was peripheral blood, sampled 28 days after the second AZD1222 dose. The origin of the receptors is an adult who received the AZD1222 COVID-19 vaccine.

The chain joins TRBV19 to TRBJ1-5, with TRBD1 as a possible D gene (5 bases). Germline V gene data show CDR1 as LNHDA and CDR2 as SQIVND (reference sequence). V lost 5 bases and J lost 5, with 10 bases in between. The CDR3 consists of 13 residues. The CDR3 here is CASSQTVDQPQHF. CDR3 in DNA: TGTGCCAGTAGTCAGACAGTGGATCAGCCCCAGCATTTT.

This clone was found once. The V call is TRBV6-1, the J call TRBJ1-5; D is possibly TRBD1 (6 bases). V shed 2 bases and J shed 4 bases, with 15 bases lying between them. The CDR3 runs to 16 residues. In germline, CDR1 is MNHNS, CDR2 SASEGT. The CDR3 nucleotides read TGTGCCAGCAGTGAAACAGCTTACAGGGCTAATCAGCCCCAGCATTTT. Its translation is CASSETAYRANQPQHF.